The 31 T cell receptor beta chains listed next were all sequenced from one sample in a study of beta chain features in type 1 diabetes. Expressed TCRB transcripts got sequenced, as all isolated RNA was reverse transcribed. Sequenced by immunoSEQ multiplex PCR; TCRdb stores in-frame clones only, minus some. The sample yields fewer than 900,000 clones, 15% to 20% seen once. The specimen sequenced was naive CD4+ T cells from blood. The receptors here all came from a woman aged 18-29 years in good health.

Notes on this clone: Other DNA sequences in the sample encode the same CDR3. The chain uses TRBV7-9 and TRBJ1-5; D is undetermined. The CDR3 loop spans 12 amino acids. V dropped 3 bases and J dropped 4 bases, with 4 bases sitting between them. Germline V gene data show CDR1 as SEHNR and CDR2 as FQNEAQ (reference sequence). The CDR3 protein is CASSFLNQPQHF. CDR3 DNA sequence: TGTGCCAGCAGCTTCCTAAATCAGCCCCAGCATTTT.

Worth noting for this clone: The sample holds other DNA sequences that translate to the same CDR3. The chain carries TRBV7-8 and TRBJ2-1, with 8 bases lining up with TRBD2. Germline CDR1 and CDR2: SGHVS and FQNEAQ. The CDR3 consists of 15 residues. With V trimmed by 5 bases and J by 0 bases, 3 bases remained unmatched. The CDR3 loop reads CASSQSGSSYNEQFF. In DNA, the CDR3 is TGTGCCAGCAGCCAAAGCGGGAGCTCCTACAATGAGCAGTTCTTC.

The rearrangement joins TRBV12-5 to TRBJ2-3; 7 positions match TRBD2. J gave up 8 bases and V 6 bases, and 14 bases lay outside the gene matches. From germline, CDR1 is LGHNT and CDR2 FRNRAP. The CDR3 length is 15 residues. The CDR3 DNA reads TGTGCTAGTGGCACTAGGGACTACCAGGAGGGTACGCAGTATTTT. Its translation: CASGTRDYQEGTQYF.

The chain has TRBV4-3 and TRBJ1-2; TRBD1 is a possible D gene (5 bases). The V end was cut by 4 bases, the J end by 7 bases, with 25 bases between. This CDR3 region has 17 residues. Germline V gene lookup returns CDR1 LGHNA and CDR2 YSLEER. The CDR3 DNA reads TGCGCCAGCAGCCCCACCCGGGGGGGGTCGAGTGTCTTTGGCTACACCTTC. Its protein product is CASSPTRGGSSVFGYTF.

The rearrangement joins TRBV5-1 to TRBJ2-7; D perhaps matches TRBD2 (5 bases). Germline lookup yields CDR1 SGHRS and CDR2 YFSETQ. Trimming stripped 4 bases from V and 3 bases from J, with 11 bases between. The length of the CDR3 is 13 residues. In DNA, the CDR3 is TGCGCCAGCAGCCTAGACTACATCTACGAGCAGTACTTC. Translating gives CASSLDYIYEQYF. The full variable domain, rest sourced from reference TRBV5-1 and TRBJ2-7, is KAGVTQTPRYLIKTRGQQVTLSCSPISGHRSVSWYQQTPGQGLQFLFEYFSETQRNKGNFPGRFSGRQFSNSRSEMNVSTLELGDSALYLCASSLDYIYEQYFGPGTRLTVT.

The CDR3 region is CASSLLAGSLYEQYF. CDR3 sequence (DNA): TGTGCCAGCAGTTTACTAGCGGGATCCCTATACGAGCAGTACTTC. The gene calls are TRBV27 and TRBJ2-7; 9 bases fit TRBD2. Germline trimming cut 2 bases from V and 4 bases from J; bases unmatched to any gene: 6. Germline loops: CDR1 MNHEY, CDR2 SMNVEV (reference sequence). This CDR3 region has 15 residues.

The V call is TRBV27, the J call TRBJ1-4; TRBD1 is a possible D gene (5 bases). From germline, CDR1 is MNHEY and CDR2 SMNVEV (reference sequence). V gave up 2 bases and J gave up 6 bases, with 13 bases separating them. The CDR3 is 15 amino acids. The CDR3 bases are TGTGCCAGCAGTTTAATCGCAGGGCCGTATGAAAAACTGTTTTTT. Protein: CASSLIAGPYEKLFF.

This clone was seen a few times. The genes are TRBV28 and TRBJ2-7; 9 bases map to TRBD2. This CDR3 contains 14 residues. The junction had 9 bases not matched to a gene; V was cut back by 6 bases and J by 6 bases. Germline assignment: CDR1 MDHEN and CDR2 SYDVKM. CDR3 sequence reads: CASRRWREGPEQYF. The CDR3 nucleotides are TGTGCCAGCAGACGCTGGCGGGAGGGCCCCGAGCAGTACTTC.

This clone came up a few times. The J gene is TRBJ2-3, the V gene TRBV4-2, with D perhaps matching TRBD1 (5 bases). Per germline, CDR1 LGHNA and CDR2 YNFKEQ. The CDR3 has 16 residues. The ends were cut back, 4 bases at V and 4 bases at J, with 18 bases in the middle. CDR3 region: CASSPTSRQGSDTQYF. CDR3 coding DNA: TGTGCCAGCAGCCCTACCTCCCGGCAGGGCTCAGATACGCAGTATTTT.

The chain combines TRBV4-2 with TRBJ2-5; D is possibly TRBD1 (5 bases). The J call may be faulty, since TRBJ2-7 better matches the DNA end. This CDR3 has 18 amino acids. The germline V gene encodes CDR1 LGHNA and CDR2 YNFKEQ. The CDR3 reads CASSQDRSRAGQSYEQYF. The CDR3 DNA sequence: TGTGCCAGCAGCCAAGATCGGAGTAGGGCAGGGCAGAGCTACGAGCAGTACTTC.

The genes are TRBV7-9 and TRBJ2-1, with 15 bases that match TRBD2. The CDR3 is made up of 16 amino acids. V shed 6 bases and J 8 bases; nucleotides not matched to a gene: 8. Looked up from germline, CDR1 is SEHNR and CDR2 is FQNEAQ (reference sequence). The CDR3: CASSSMGTSGRYEQFF. Here the CDR3 DNA reads TGTGCCAGCAGTTCTATGGGGACTAGCGGGAGGTATGAGCAGTTCTTC.

In the case of this clone: This same CDR3 is encoded by further DNA sequences in the sample. The chain combines TRBV15 with TRBJ1-5, with TRBD1 matching over 7 bases. The germline V gene encodes CDR1 LNHNV and CDR2 YYDKDF (reference sequence). V lost 1 base and J lost 1; bases outside the gene matches: 4. The CDR3 covers 16 residues. The CDR3 protein is CATSRGYRGSNQPQHF. Here the CDR3 DNA reads TGTGCCACCAGCAGAGGGTACAGGGGAAGCAATCAGCCCCAGCATTTT.

The rearrangement links TRBV6-5 to TRBJ2-3; D gene unclear. V gave up 0 bases and J gave up 2 bases, with 6 bases separating them. The germline CDR1 and CDR2 sequences are MNHEY and SVGAGI. This CDR3 spans 14 amino acids. The DNA for the CDR3 is TGTGCCAGCAGTTACTCAGCTAACACAGATACGCAGTATTTT. This codes for CASSYSANTDTQYF.

This clone was picked up a small number of times. This sequence joins TRBV7-2 and TRBJ2-1; 9 bases fit TRBD2. V lost 3 bases to trimming and J lost 3 bases; unmatched junction nucleotides: 6. Germline values: CDR1 SGHTA, CDR2 FQGNSA. The CDR3 loop spans 16 amino acids. CDR3 sequence (DNA): TGTGCCAGCAGCTTGAGAGCGGGAGGAGTCTACAATGAGCAGTTCTTC. Its translation is CASSLRAGGVYNEQFF.

The CDR3 DNA follows: TGTGCCAGCAGCTTACGTGCAACTAATGAAAAACTGTTTTTT. This translates into CASSLRATNEKLFF. This chain uses TRBV7-9 with TRBJ1-4; no clear D. This CDR3 is built from 14 residues. Trimming removed 2 bases at V and 0 bases at J, with 4 bases between. CDR1 and CDR2 (germline): SEHNR, FQNEAQ (reference sequence).

V is TRBV19 and J is TRBJ1-5; D ambiguous. Germline-derived CDR1 and CDR2 are LNHDA and SQIVND (reference sequence). V lost 3 bases to trimming and J lost 3 bases, with 9 bases between them. This CDR3 has 14 amino acids. The CDR3 region is CASSITGYNQPQHF. The CDR3 DNA follows: TGTGCCAGTAGTATCACGGGTTACAATCAGCCCCAGCATTTT.

The chain joins TRBV5-4 to TRBJ2-1; D uncertain. The germline CDR1 and CDR2 sequences are SGHNT and YYREEE (reference sequence). V lost 0 bases to trimming and J lost 5 bases, with 15 bases between them. The CDR3 is made up of 16 amino acids. CDR3 nucleotides: TGTGCCAGCAGCTTGGGGGGATATCGCCCCAACAATGAGCAGTTCTTC. This gives the protein CASSLGGYRPNNEQFF.

This clone turned up a few times. CDR3 protein: CASSHEGLAETYEQYF. CDR3 DNA sequence: TGTGCCAGCAGCCACGAGGGTCTGGCCGAGACCTACGAGCAGTACTTC. The chain is built from TRBV7-9 and TRBJ2-7; D perhaps matches TRBD2 (5 bases). Germline V gene sequence: CDR1 SEHNR, CDR2 FQNEAQ (reference sequence). This CDR3 has 16 residues. The V gene lost 5 bases and the J gene lost 2 bases, with 19 bases spanning the gap.

The gene calls are TRBV2 and TRBJ2-4; 9 bases align to TRBD1. Unmatched junction bases numbered 5, after V lost 6 bases and J lost 5 bases. Germline CDR1 reads SNHLY; CDR2 reads FYNNEI. The CDR3 length is 14 residues. The CDR3 DNA sequence: TGTGCCAGCAGGGGGGACAGGGCCCAAAACATTCAGTACTTC. This encodes CASRGDRAQNIQYF.

This sequence joins TRBV5-1 and TRBJ2-2; 9 bases match TRBD1. Germline trimming cut 3 bases from V and 4 bases from J; bases unmatched to any gene: 7. The germline gives CDR1 SGHRS, CDR2 YFSETQ. This CDR3 has 16 amino acids. The CDR3 region is CASSWGTGLGTGELFF. CDR3 bases: TGCGCCAGCAGCTGGGGGACAGGGTTAGGCACCGGGGAGCTGTTTTTT.

This sequence joins TRBV2 and TRBJ2-7, with TRBD1 as a possible D gene (6 bases). V lost 7 bases, J lost 1 base, and 11 bases lay in between. Per germline, CDR1 SNHLY and CDR2 FYNNEI. This CDR3 spans 13 amino acids. Here the CDR3 reads CASNIQGSYEQYF. The CDR3 DNA reads as TGTGCCAGCAATATACAGGGTTCCTACGAGCAGTACTTC.

This chain links TRBV4-2 with TRBJ1-5; D may be TRBD1 (6 bases). This CDR3 has 18 residues. The germline gives CDR1 LGHNA, CDR2 YNFKEQ. The V gene lost 0 bases and the J gene lost 1 base, with 16 bases spanning the gap. CDR3 coding DNA: TGTGCCAGCAGCCAAGATCCCGCGGGTCAGGGGAGCAATCAGCCCCAGCATTTT. It is translated as CASSQDPAGQGSNQPQHF.

The J gene is TRBJ1-5, the V gene TRBV29-1, with D perhaps TRBD1 (6 bases). The CDR3 is 12 residues long. Trimming left V 4 bases short and J 11 bases short, with 15 bases between. Germline CDR1 SQVTM, CDR2 ANQGSEA. The CDR3 region has the DNA TGCAGCGTTGTTACCGGCAGGGGCTCCCAGCATTTT. Encoded protein: CSVVTGRGSQHF.

The count of this clone is one. The chain has TRBV13 and TRBJ2-7; TRBD2 matches 10 bases. The CDR3 is 16 amino acids. Germline-derived CDR1 and CDR2 are PRHDT and FYEKMQ (reference sequence). The trim removed 4 bases at V and 6 bases at J, leaving 12 bases unmatched. The CDR3: CASSSRASGSLVEQYF. The CDR3 DNA is TGTGCCAGCAGCTCCAGGGCTAGCGGGAGTCTAGTCGAGCAGTACTTC. The full variable domain, in which reference TRBV13 and TRBJ2-7 provide the parts outside the CDR3, is AAGVIQSPRHLIKEKRETATLKCYPIPRHDTVYWYQQGPGQDPQFLISFYEKMQSDKGSIPDRFSAQQFSDYHSELNMSSLELGDSALYFCASSSRASGSLVEQYFGPGTRLTVT.

J is TRBJ2-1 and V is TRBV10-3, with TRBD2 matching 11 bases. With V trimmed by 4 bases and J by 5 bases, 4 bases remained unmatched. The germline gives CDR1 ENHRY, CDR2 SYGVKD. This CDR3 comprises 15 residues. The CDR3 sequence: CAISAGTSGNNEQFF. The CDR3 DNA reads as TGTGCCATCAGTGCTGGGACTAGCGGAAACAATGAGCAGTTCTTC.

This clone was detected a few times. This chain's CDR3 is CASSLNPGFDADTQYF. CDR3 DNA: TGTGCCAGCAGCTTAAACCCAGGGTTTGACGCAGATACGCAGTATTTT. The V gene is TRBV7-3, the J gene TRBJ2-3; perhaps TRBD1 as D (5 bases). The CDR3 is 16 amino acids. Trimming pared 1 base from V and 4 bases from J, leaving 15 bases between. CDR1 and CDR2 (germline): SGHTA, FQGTGA.

A few counts support this clone. V is TRBV28 and J is TRBJ1-1, with 8 nucleotides matching TRBD1. The CDR3 has 13 residues. Germline lookup yields CDR1 MDHEN and CDR2 SYDVKM. Trimming at V came to 3 bases and at J to 11 bases, leaving 8 bases not matched to a gene. The CDR3 coding sequence is TGTGCCAGCAGTTTTCCCGGGACAGGTTTGGCTTTCTTT. This codes for CASSFPGTGLAFF.

This clone came up a few times. The genes are TRBV6-6 and TRBJ1-2, with D possibly being TRBD1 (6 bases). CDR1 is MNHNY and CDR2 is SVGAGI in the germline V gene (reference sequence). The length of the CDR3 is 14 residues. V shed 4 bases and J shed 6 bases, with 15 bases lying between them. The CDR3 coding sequence is TGTGCCAGCAGTTCTCCCCTCGACAGGAATGGCTACACCTTC. Residues: CASSSPLDRNGYTF.

This clone was counted many times. The sample carries other DNA sequences with the same CDR3. The CDR3 region has the DNA TGTGCCAGCAGCTTATTGAGGGAAGCTTTCTTT. Protein product: CASSLLREAFF. The chain combines TRBV13 with TRBJ1-1; D is ambiguous. The CDR3 sequence is 11 residues long. Germline CDR1 is PRHDT and CDR2 is FYEKMQ (reference sequence). Trimming removed 2 bases from V and 8 bases from J, with 6 bases in between.

The chain combines TRBV28 with TRBJ2-3; D tentatively fits TRBD1 or TRBD2 (5 bases each). The V gene's germline CDR1 is MDHEN and CDR2 SYDVKM. Trimming cost V 4 bases and J 3 bases, with 23 bases left between them. The CDR3 length is 18 residues. CDR3 region: CASSSPPGRRRGTDTQYF. The CDR3 region has the DNA TGTGCCAGCAGTTCCCCACCGGGACGCAGACGGGGAACAGATACGCAGTATTTT.

Only a few counts were recorded for this clone. This rearrangement joins TRBV7-9 to TRBJ2-4, with D possibly called TRBD1 or TRBD2 (5 bases each). The CDR3 loop spans 17 amino acids. V lost 5 bases, J lost 0 bases, and 17 bases lay in between. CDR1 SEHNR and CDR2 FQNEAQ come from the germline V gene (reference sequence). In DNA, the CDR3 is TGTGCCAGCAGCCTCGGGGCCGGGGATCTAGCCAAAAACATTCAGTACTTC. Protein: CASSLGAGDLAKNIQYF. The variable domain in full, completed from reference TRBV7-9 and TRBJ2-4, reads DTGVSQNPRHKITKRGQNVTFRCDPISEHNRLYWYRQTLGQGPEFLTYFQNEAQLEKSRLLSDRFSAERPKGSFSTLEIQRTEQGDSAMYLCASSLGAGDLAKNIQYFGAGTRLSVL.